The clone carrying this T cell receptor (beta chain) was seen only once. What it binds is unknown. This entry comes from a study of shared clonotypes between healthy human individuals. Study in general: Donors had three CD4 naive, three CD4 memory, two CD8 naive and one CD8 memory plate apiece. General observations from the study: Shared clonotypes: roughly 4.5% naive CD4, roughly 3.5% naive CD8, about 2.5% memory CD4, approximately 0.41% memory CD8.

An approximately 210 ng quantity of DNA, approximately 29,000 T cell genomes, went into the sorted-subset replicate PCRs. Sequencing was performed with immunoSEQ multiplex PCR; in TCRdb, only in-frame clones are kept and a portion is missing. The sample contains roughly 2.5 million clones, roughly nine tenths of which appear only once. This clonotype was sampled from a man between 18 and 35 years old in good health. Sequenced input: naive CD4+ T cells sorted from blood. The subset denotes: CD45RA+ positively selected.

This CDR3 is CASSQSGGRDGYQPQHF. DNA of the CDR3: TGCGCCAGCAGCCAATCGGGGGGCCGGGACGGATATCAGCCCCAGCATTTT. J is TRBJ1-5 and V is TRBV4-1; D is possibly TRBD1 (6 bases). The CDR3 sequence is 17 residues long. Looked up from germline, CDR1 is MGHRA and CDR2 is YSYEKL. V was clipped by 2 bases and J by 5 bases, with 19 bases between them.